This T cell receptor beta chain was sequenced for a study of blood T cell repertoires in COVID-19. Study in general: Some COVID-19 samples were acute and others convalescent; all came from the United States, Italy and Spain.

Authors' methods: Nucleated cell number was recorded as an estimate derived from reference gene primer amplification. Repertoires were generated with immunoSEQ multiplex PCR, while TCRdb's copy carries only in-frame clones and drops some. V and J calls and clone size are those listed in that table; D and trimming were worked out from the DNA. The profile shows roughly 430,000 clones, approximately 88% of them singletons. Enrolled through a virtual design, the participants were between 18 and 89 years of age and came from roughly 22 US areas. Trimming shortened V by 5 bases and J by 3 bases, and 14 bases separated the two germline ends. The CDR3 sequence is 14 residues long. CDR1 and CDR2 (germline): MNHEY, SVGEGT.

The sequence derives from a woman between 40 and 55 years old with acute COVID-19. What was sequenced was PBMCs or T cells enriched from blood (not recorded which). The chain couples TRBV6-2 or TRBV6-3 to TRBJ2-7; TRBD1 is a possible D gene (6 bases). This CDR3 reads CASSRQVLYYEQYF. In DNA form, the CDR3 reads TGTGCCAGCAGTCGACAGGTACTATACTACGAGCAGTACTTC.